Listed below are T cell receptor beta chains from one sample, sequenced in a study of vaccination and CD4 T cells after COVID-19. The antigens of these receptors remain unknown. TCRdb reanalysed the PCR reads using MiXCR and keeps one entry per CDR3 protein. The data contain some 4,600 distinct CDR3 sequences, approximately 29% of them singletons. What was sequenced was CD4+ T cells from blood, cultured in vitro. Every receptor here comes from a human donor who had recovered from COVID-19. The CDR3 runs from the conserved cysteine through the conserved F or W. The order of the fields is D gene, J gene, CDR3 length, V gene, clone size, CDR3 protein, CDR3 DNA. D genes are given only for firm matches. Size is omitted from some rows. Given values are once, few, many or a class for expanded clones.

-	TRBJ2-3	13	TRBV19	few	CASKASGTDTQYF	TGTGCCAGTAAGGCTAGCGGCACAGATACGCAGTATTTT
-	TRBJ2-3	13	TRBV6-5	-	CASSSYTTDTQYF	TGTGCCAGCAGTTCGTACACAACAGATACGCAGTATTTT
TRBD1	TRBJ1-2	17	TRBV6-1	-	CASTLRGRGGPIYGCTF	TGTGCCAGCACCCTAAGGGGGCGGGGGGGGCCCATCTATGGCTGCACCTTC
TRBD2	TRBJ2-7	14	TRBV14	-	CASSQPGLGAQQYF	TGTGCCAGCAGCCAGCCGGGACTAGGGGCTCAGCAGTACTTC
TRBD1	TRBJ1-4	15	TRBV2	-	CASTGDRVGGEKLFF	TGTGCCAGCACCGGGGACAGGGTAGGAGGTGAAAAACTGTTTTTT
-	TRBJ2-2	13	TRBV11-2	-	CASSPAGTGELFF	TGTGCCAGCAGCCCGGCTGGCACCGGGGAGCTGTTTTTT
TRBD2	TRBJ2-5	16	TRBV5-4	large	CASSSRLAGGQETQYF	TGTGCCAGCAGCTCGCGACTAGCGGGAGGACAAGAGACCCAGTACTTC
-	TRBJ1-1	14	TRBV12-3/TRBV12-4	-	CASSSIRMNTEAFF	TGTGCCAGCAGTTCCATTAGGATGAACACTGAAGCTTTCTTT
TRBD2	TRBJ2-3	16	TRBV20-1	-	CSAIRLAGDLTDTQYF	TGCAGTGCTATCCGACTAGCGGGGGATCTCACAGATACGCAGTATTTT
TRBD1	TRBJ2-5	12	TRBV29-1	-	CSVRQGAETQYF	TGCAGCGTTCGACAGGGGGCTGAGACCCAGTACTTC
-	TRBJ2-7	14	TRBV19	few	CASPGPKEHYEQYF	TGTGCCAGCCCGGGACCGAAGGAACACTACGAGCAGTACTTC
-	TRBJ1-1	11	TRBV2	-	CAWAANTEAFF	TGTGCTTGGGCGGCGAACACTGAAGCTTTCTTT
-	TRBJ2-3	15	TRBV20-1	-	CSARGPDYRTDTQYF	TGCAGTGCTAGAGGACCGGACTACCGCACAGATACGCAGTATTTT
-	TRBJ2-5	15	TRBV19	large	CASSPPGLRGETQYF	TGTGCCAGTAGTCCGCCGGGCTTGAGGGGCGAGACCCAGTACTTC
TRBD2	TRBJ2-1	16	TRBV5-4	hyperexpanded	CASSGRTSGDYNEQFF	TGTGCCAGCAGTGGTCGGACTAGCGGAGATTACAATGAGCAGTTCTTC
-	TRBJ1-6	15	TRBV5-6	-	CASSPQGTYNSPLHF	TGTGCCAGCAGCCCCCAGGGAACCTATAATTCACCCCTCCACTTT
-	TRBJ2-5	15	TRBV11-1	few	CASSSIGILQETQYF	TGTGCCAGCAGCTCCATCGGAATACTGCAAGAGACCCAGTACTTC
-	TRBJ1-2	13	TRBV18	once	CASSPLGGEGYTF	TGTGCCAGCTCACCATTGGGGGGTGAGGGCTACACCTTC
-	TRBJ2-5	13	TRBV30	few	CAWSVFGRAAQYF	TGTGCCTGGAGTGTATTTGGAAGGGCGGCCCAGTACTTC
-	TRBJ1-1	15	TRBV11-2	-	CASSLDRRGNTEAFF	TGTGCCAGCAGCTTAGATCGACGGGGAAACACTGAAGCTTTCTTT
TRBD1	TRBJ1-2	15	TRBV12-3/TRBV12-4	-	CASSLGTGGSYGYTF	TGTGCCAGCAGTTTAGGGACAGGGGGTAGTTATGGCTACACCTTC
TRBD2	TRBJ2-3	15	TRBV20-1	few	CSASGAARGTDTQYF	TGCAGCGCTAGCGGGGCTGCTCGCGGCACAGATACGCAGTATTTT
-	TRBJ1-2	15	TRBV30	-	CAWSKTGPLNYGYTF	TGTGCCTGGAGCAAAACAGGGCCCCTAAACTATGGCTACACCTTC
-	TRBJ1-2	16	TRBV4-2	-	CASSQLGWGGNYGYTF	TGTGCCAGCAGCCAGTTAGGTTGGGGGGGGAACTATGGCTACACCTTC
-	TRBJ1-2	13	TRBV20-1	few	CSARADSAGGYTF	TGCAGTGCTAGAGCCGACTCAGCGGGTGGCTACACCTTC
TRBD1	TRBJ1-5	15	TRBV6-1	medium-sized	CASSTGTGGNQPQHF	TGTGCCAGCAGTACCGGGACAGGGGGGAATCAGCCCCAGCATTTT
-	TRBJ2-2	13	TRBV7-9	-	CASSSGVTGELFF	TGTGCCAGCAGCTCGGGGGTTACCGGGGAGCTGTTTTTT
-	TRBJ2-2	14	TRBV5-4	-	CASTPGGVQGELFF	TGTGCCAGCACCCCTGGCGGGGTTCAGGGGGAGCTGTTTTTT
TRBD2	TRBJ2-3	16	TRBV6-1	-	CASSPIAGGYTNTQYF	TGTGCCAGCAGCCCCATAGCGGGAGGGTACACAAATACGCAGTATTTT
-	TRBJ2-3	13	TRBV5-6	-	CASSLQGTDTQYF	TGTGCCAGCAGCTTGCAGGGCACAGATACGCAGTATTTT
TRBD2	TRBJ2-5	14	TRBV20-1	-	CSAPIAGGQETQYF	TGCAGTGCTCCAATAGCGGGAGGGCAAGAGACCCAGTACTTC
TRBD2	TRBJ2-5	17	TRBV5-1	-	CASSLFGGGASTETQYF	TGCGCCAGCAGCTTGTTCGGCGGGGGGGCCTCTACGGAGACCCAGTACTTC
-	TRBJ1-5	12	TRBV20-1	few	CSATAGVNPQHF	TGCAGTGCTACTGCAGGGGTAAATCCCCAGCATTTT
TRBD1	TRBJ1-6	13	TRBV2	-	CASSGTGDSPLHF	TGTGCCAGCAGCGGGACAGGGGACTCACCCCTCCACTTT
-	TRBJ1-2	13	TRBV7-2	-	CASRMGPGYGYTF	TGTGCCAGCAGGATGGGTCCTGGATATGGCTACACCTTC
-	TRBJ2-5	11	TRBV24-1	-	CATMGQETQYF	TGTGCCACCATGGGCCAAGAGACCCAGTACTTC
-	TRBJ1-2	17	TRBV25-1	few	CASSEFDLMTVNYGYTF	TGTGCCAGCAGTGAATTTGATCTGATGACAGTTAACTATGGCTACACCTTC
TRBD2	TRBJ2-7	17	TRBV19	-	CASSRLAGMSNFYEQYF	TGTGCCAGTAGTAGGCTAGCGGGAATGAGTAATTTCTACGAGCAGTACTTC
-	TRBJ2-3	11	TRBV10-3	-	CAISGQDTQYF	TGTGCCATCAGTGGGCAGGATACGCAGTATTTT
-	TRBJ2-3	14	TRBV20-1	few	CSARNPSRGDTQYF	TGCAGTGCTAGAAACCCGAGTCGGGGAGATACGCAGTATTTT
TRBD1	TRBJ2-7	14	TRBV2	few	CASKPGTEYYEQYF	TGTGCCAGCAAGCCCGGGACAGAGTACTACGAGCAGTACTTC
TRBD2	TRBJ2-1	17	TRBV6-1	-	CASILGGTSEKYNEQFF	TGTGCCAGCATCCTTGGCGGGACTAGCGAGAAATACAATGAGCAGTTCTTC
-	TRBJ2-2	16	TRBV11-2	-	CASTPLYGRGTGELFF	TGTGCCAGCACTCCCCTTTATGGGCGGGGCACCGGGGAGCTGTTTTTT
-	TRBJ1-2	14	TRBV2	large	CASSEEMVYYGYTF	TGTGCCAGCAGTGAAGAAATGGTTTACTATGGCTACACCTTC
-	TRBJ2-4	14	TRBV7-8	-	CASSLGRTLGIQYF	TGTGCCAGCAGCTTAGGCAGGACCTTGGGCATTCAGTACTTC